The next 11 T cell receptor beta chains were all read from a single sample in a study of T-cell reconstitution after alpha-beta-depleted transplantation in children (dated by TCRdb to between 2015 and 2016). The treatment or condition label for this specimen denotes: allogeneic hematopoietic cell transplantation with graft depleted of TCRalphabeta T cells and CD19 B cells. The method behind the library was PCR. Sequencing was carried out with an Illumina HiSeq 2500. To normalize quantification of the TCRbeta repertoire, the TCR libraries were built with molecular barcoding that relied on unique molecular identifiers. The public reads were reanalyzed by TCRdb: fastp trimming at Q25, MiXCR alignment, in-frame beta chains only. Each record represents a unique CDR3 protein, reported with the most common genes and DNA among its rows. Counted in this sample were around 110,000 distinct CDR3 sequences; 9% to 12% of them appeared once. Around 35% of the sample lies in the top ten.

The sequencing used PBMCs, collected before TCRalphabeta/CD19-depleted stem cell transplant. Source of these receptors: a boy aged 2 to 10 with acute lymphoblastic leukemia, due to receive a stem cell transplant.

A few counts support this clonotype. The rearrangement links TRBV5-1 to TRBJ2-1, with D possibly matching TRBD1 (6 bases). Trimming removed 7 bases from V and 4 bases from J, with 12 bases in between. The germline V gene has CDR1 SGHRS and CDR2 YFSETQ. CDR3 size: 13 residues. The CDR3 nucleotides are TGCGCCAGCGAGGAAGGGGGATACAATGAGCAGTTCTTC. This codes for CASEEGGYNEQFF.

The chain uses TRBV18 and TRBJ1-1, with D unclear. This CDR3 spans 12 amino acids. With 4 bases removed from V and 1 base from J, the gap between germline ends came to 4 bases. CDR1 and CDR2 (germline): KGHSH, LQKENI. For the CDR3, the DNA is TGTGCCAGCTCACAGGCGAACACTGAAGCTTTCTTT. It encodes CASSQANTEAFF.

There are many counts of this clonotype. The chain recombines TRBV7-3 with TRBJ2-6; tentatively, D is TRBD1 (5 bases). Germline V gene data show CDR1 as SGHTA and CDR2 as FQGTGA. CDR3 length: 16 residues. With 2 bases removed from V and 4 bases from J, the gap between germline ends came to 12 bases. The CDR3 coding sequence is TGTGCCAGCAGCTTAGAGCAGGGTGCCGGGGCCAACGTCCTGACTTTC. This encodes CASSLEQGAGANVLTF.

This clonotype was seen repeatedly, ten times or more. The V call is TRBV20-1, the J call TRBJ1-1, with D possibly matching TRBD1 (6 bases). The CDR3 extends over 11 amino acids. V gave up 7 bases and J gave up 4 bases, with 10 bases separating them. The germline V gene encodes CDR1 DFQATT and CDR2 SNEGSKA (reference sequence). CDR3 in amino acids: CSVRGGTEAFF. CDR3 sequence (DNA): TGCAGTGTTAGGGGGGGCACTGAAGCTTTCTTT.

This clonotype appeared many times. This chain joins TRBV29-1 and TRBJ2-1; D not resolved. This CDR3 comprises 13 residues. Germline CDR1 and CDR2: SQVTM and ANQGSEA. The germline V and J ends were trimmed by 2 bases and 5 bases, with 10 bases remaining between them. CDR3 coding DNA: TGCAGCGTTGAAACTGGACGGCACAATGAGCAGTTCTTC. This encodes CSVETGRHNEQFF.

This clonotype was observed at least ten times. V is TRBV7-6 and J is TRBJ2-5; D possibly corresponds to TRBD2 (6 bases). The CDR3 totals 14 residues. The germline V gene encodes CDR1 SGHVS and CDR2 FNYEAQ. Trimming left V 9 bases short and J 4 bases short, with 18 bases between. This chain's CDR3 is CASSRDSGRETQYF. CDR3 coding DNA: TGTGCCAGTTCCAGGGACTCCGGCCGAGAGACCCAGTACTTC.

This sequence joins TRBV11-2 and TRBJ2-7; D gene uncertain. This CDR3 contains 15 residues. Trimming left V 6 bases short and J 3 bases short, with 18 bases between. The germline V gene has CDR1 SGHAT and CDR2 FQNNGV. CDR3 sequence: CASRTKNLVDYEQYF. The CDR3 bases are TGTGCCAGCAGAACAAAAAACCTAGTTGACTACGAGCAGTACTTC.

This clonotype was recorded at least ten times. The chain is built from TRBV7-2 and TRBJ2-7; 9 nucleotides align to TRBD1. Trimming at V came to 5 bases and at J to 1 base, leaving 6 bases not matched to a gene. This CDR3 spans 15 amino acids. CDR1 and CDR2 from the germline V gene are SGHTA and FQGNSA. The CDR3 DNA is TGTGCCAGCAGCCCCCAGGGACAGGGTTCCTACGAGCAGTACTTC. It encodes CASSPQGQGSYEQYF.

The chain is built from TRBV3-1 and TRBJ2-6, with 8 nucleotides matching TRBD1. The CDR3 has 18 amino acids. The germline V gene encodes CDR1 LGHDT and CDR2 YNNKEL (reference sequence). Trimming at V came to 2 bases and at J to 3 bases, leaving 9 bases not matched to a gene. The DNA for the CDR3 is TGTGCCAGCAGCCAACGGCTCAGGGGGCTGAGTGGGGCCAACGTCCTGACTTTC. This encodes CASSQRLRGLSGANVLTF.

This clonotype occurred a few times. The V call is TRBV20-1, the J call TRBJ2-1, with D perhaps matching TRBD2 (5 bases). Germline V gives CDR1 DFQATT, CDR2 SNEGSKA (reference sequence). The CDR3 runs 13 residues. V was cut by 5 bases and J by 6 bases, with 14 bases left in between. The CDR3 nucleotides read TGCAGTGCTCATCCTACGGGGTTCAATGAGCAGTTCTTC. Protein sequence: CSAHPTGFNEQFF.

This clonotype was detected a few times. The chain combines TRBV3-1 with TRBJ1-2; unclear D gene. Between the trimmed V and J ends, which lost 2 bases and 3 bases, there was a span of 10 bases. CDR1 and CDR2 from the germline V gene are LGHDT and YNNKEL (reference sequence). CDR3 length: 14 amino acids. The CDR3 nucleotides read TGTGCCAGCAGCCAAAAGGTTCAGGACTATGGCTACACCTTC. Its protein product is CASSQKVQDYGYTF.